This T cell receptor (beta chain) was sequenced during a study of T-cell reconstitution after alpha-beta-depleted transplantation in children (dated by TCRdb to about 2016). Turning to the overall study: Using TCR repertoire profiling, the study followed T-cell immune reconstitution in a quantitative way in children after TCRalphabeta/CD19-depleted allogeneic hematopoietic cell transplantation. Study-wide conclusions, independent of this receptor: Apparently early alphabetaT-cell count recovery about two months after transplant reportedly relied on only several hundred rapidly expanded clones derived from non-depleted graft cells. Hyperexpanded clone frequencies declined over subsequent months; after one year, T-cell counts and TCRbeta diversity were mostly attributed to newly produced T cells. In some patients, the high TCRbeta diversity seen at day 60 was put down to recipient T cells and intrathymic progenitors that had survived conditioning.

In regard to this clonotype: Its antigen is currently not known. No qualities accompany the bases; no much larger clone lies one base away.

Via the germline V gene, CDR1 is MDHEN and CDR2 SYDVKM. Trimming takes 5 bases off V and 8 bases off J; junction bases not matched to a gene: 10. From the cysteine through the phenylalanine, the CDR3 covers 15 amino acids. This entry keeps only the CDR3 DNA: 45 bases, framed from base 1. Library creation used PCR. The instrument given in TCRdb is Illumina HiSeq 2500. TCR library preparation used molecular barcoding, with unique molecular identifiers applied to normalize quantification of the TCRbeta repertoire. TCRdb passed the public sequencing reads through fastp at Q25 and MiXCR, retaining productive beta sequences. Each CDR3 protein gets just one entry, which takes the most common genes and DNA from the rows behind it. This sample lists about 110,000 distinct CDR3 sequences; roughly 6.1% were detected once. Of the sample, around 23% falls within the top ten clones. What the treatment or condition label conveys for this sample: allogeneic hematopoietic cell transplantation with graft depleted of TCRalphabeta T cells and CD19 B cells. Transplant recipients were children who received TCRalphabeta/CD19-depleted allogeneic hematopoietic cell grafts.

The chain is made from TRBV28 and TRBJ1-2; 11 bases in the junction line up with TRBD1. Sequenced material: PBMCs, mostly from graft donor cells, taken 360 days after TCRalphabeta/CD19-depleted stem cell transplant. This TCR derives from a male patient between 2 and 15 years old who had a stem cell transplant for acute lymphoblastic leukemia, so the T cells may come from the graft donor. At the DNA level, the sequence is TGTGCCAGCAGTCCACCCGGGACAGGGGGAGGGGGCTACACCTTC. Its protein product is CASSPPGTGGGGYTF.